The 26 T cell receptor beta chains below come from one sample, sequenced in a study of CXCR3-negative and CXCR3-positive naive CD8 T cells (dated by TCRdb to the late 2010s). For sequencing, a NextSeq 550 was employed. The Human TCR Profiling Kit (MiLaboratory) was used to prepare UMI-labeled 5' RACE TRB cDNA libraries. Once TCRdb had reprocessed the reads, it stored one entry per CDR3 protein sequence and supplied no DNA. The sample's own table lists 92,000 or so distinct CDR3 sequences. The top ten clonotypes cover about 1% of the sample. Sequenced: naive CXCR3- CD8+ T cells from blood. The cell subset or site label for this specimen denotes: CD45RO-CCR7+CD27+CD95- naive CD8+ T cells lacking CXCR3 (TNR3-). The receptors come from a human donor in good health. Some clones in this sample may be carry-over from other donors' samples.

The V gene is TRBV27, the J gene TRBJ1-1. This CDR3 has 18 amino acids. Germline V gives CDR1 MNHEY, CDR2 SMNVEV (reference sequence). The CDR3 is CASSPISDRKGPNTEAFF.

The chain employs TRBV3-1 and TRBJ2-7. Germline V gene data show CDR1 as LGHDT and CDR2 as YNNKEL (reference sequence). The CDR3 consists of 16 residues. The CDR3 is CASSLGRTASSYEQYF.

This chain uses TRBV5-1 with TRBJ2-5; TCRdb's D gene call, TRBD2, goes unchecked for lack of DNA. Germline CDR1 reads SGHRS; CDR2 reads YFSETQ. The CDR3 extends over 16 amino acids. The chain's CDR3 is CASSLVLAGFQETQYF.

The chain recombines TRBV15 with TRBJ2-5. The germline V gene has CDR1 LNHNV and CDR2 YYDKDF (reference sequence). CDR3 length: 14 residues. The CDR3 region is CATSRRRSTETQYF.

CDR3 sequence reads: CASSLSGRYNEQFF. The chain joins TRBV7-6 to TRBJ2-1. CDR1 and CDR2 from the germline V gene are SGHVS and FNYEAQ. The CDR3 runs to 14 residues.

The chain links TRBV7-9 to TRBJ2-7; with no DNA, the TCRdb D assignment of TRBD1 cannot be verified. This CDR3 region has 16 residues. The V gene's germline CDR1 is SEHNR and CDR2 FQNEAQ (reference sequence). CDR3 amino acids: CASSLVPGGNSYEQYF. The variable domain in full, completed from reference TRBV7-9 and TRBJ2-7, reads DTGVSQNPRHKITKRGQNVTFRCDPISEHNRLYWYRQTLGQGPEFLTYFQNEAQLEKSRLLSDRFSAERPKGSFSTLEIQRTEQGDSAMYLCASSLVPGGNSYEQYFGPGTRLTVT.

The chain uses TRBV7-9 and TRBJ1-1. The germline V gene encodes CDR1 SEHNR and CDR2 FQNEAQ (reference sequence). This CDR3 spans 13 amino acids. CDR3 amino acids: CASSPREALEAFF.

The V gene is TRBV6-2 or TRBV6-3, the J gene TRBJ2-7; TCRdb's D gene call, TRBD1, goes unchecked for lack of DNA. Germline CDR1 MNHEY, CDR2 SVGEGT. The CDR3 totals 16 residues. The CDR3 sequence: CASNSLIGDRGYEQYF.

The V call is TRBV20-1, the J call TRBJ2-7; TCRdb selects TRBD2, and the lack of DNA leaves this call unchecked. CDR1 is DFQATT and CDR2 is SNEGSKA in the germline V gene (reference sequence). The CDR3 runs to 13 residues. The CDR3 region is CSARDREFYEQYF.

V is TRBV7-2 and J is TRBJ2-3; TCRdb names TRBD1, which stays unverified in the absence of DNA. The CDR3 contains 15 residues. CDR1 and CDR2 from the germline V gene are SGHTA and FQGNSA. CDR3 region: CASSLAAGGTDTQYF.

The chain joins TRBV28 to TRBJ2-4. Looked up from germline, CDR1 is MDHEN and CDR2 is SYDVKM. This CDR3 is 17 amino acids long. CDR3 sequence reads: CASSTKSTVLAKNIQYF.

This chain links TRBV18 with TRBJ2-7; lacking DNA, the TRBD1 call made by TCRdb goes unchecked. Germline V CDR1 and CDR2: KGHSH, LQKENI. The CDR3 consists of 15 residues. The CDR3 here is CASSPASTGTYEQYF.

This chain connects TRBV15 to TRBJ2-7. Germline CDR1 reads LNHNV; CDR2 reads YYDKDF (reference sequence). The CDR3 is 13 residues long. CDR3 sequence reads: CATSSSLALEQYF.

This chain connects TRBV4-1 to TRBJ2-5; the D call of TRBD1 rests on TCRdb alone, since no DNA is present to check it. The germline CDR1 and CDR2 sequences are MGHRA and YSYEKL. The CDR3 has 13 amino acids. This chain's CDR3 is CASSQGLGGTQYF.

This CDR3 reads CSARADQLSPYNEQFF. V gene TRBV20-1 combines with J gene TRBJ2-1. CDR1 is DFQATT and CDR2 is SNEGSKA in the germline V gene (reference sequence). The CDR3 spans 16 residues.

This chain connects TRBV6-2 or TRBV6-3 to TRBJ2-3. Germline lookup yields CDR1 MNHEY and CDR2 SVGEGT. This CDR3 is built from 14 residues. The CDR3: CASSYEESTDTQYF.

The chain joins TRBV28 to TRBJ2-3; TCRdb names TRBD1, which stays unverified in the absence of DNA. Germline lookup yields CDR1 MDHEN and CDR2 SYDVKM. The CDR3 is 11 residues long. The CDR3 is CASSPGGTQYF.

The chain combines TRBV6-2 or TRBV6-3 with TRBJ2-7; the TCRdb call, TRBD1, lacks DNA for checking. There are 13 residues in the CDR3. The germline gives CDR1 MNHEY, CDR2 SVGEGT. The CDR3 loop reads CASSSDILYEQYF.

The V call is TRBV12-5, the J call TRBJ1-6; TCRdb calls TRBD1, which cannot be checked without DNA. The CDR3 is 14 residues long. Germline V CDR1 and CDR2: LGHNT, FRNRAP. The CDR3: CASGPDSVSSPLHF.

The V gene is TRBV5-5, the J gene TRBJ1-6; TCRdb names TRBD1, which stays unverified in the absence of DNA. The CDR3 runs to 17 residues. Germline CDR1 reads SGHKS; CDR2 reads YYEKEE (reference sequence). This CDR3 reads CASSLAPLGTHNSPLHF.

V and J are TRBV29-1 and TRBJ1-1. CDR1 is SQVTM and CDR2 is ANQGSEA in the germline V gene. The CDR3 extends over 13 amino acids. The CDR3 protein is CSVDDSLNTEAFF.

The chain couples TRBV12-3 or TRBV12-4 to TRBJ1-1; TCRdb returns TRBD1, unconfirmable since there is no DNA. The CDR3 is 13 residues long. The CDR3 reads CASSRWGDTEAFF.

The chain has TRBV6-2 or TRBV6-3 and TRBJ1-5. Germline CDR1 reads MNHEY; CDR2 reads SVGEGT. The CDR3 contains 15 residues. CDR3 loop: CASSYSAEPDQPQHF.

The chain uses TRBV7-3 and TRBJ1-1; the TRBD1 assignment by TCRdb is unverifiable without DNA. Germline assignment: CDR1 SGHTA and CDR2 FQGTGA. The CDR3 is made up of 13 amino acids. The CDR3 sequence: CASSLLSQSEAFF.

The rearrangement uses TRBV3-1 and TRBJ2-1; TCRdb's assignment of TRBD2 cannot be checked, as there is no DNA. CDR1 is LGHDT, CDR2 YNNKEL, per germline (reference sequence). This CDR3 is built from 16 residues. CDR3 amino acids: CASSQDLREVNNEQFF.

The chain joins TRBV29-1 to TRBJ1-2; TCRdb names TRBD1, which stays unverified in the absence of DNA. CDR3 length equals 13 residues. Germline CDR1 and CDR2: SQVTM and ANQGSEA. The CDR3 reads CSARGAYDYGYTF.